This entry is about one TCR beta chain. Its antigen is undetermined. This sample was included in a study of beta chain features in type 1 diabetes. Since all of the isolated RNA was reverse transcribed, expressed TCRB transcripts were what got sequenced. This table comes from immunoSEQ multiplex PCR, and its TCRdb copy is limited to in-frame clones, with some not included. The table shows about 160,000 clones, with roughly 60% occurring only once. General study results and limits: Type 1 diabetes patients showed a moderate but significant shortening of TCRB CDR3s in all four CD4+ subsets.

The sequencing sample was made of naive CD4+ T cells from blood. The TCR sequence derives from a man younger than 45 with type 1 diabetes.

The CDR3 DNA sequence: TGTGCCAGCAGCGTATCAGTTGCAGATACGCAGTATTTT. Its protein product is CASSVSVADTQYF. The chain is built from TRBV9 and TRBJ2-3; D unresolved. The ends were cut back, 1 base at V and 4 bases at J, with 7 bases in the middle. The CDR3 spans 13 residues. Germline-derived CDR1 and CDR2 are SGDLS and YYNGEE.